Each of the 2 T cell receptor beta chains below was sequenced from the same sample in a study of control samples from healthy donors and cancer patients. Only in-frame clones appear in the TCRdb table, and some are missing; sequencing was by immunoSEQ multiplex PCR. Found here are about 180,000 clones, 75% to 95% of them singletons; the top ten hold 2%. Sequences were obtained from blood. The receptors were sampled from a woman aged 40 to 55 in good health.

V is TRBV7-8 and J is TRBJ1-2, with 8 bases identical to TRBD1. This CDR3 region has 14 residues. The junction had 10 bases not matched to a gene; V was cut back by 5 bases and J by 8 bases. CDR1 is SGHVS, CDR2 FQNEAQ, per germline. CDR3 protein: CASSPGQVAEGYTF. The DNA for the CDR3 is TGTGCCAGCAGCCCGGGACAGGTGGCGGAAGGCTACACCTTC. The whole variable domain, remainder taken from reference TRBV7-8 and TRBJ1-2, is GAGVSQSPRYKVAKRGQDVALRCDPISGHVSLFWYQQALGQGPEFLTYFQNEAQLDKSGLPSDRFFAERPEGSVSTLKIQRTQQEDSAVYLCASSPGQVAEGYTFGSGTRLTVV.

Concerning this clone itself: The same CDR3 is also encoded by other DNA sequences in this sample. The rearrangement links TRBV2 to TRBJ2-3; D remains ambiguous. V lost 6 bases to trimming and J lost 2 bases, with 3 bases between them. The germline V gene has CDR1 SNHLY and CDR2 FYNNEI. This CDR3 is built from 11 residues. In nucleotides, the CDR3 is TGTGCCAGCAGCCCCACAGATACGCAGTATTTT. Its translation is CASSPTDTQYF.